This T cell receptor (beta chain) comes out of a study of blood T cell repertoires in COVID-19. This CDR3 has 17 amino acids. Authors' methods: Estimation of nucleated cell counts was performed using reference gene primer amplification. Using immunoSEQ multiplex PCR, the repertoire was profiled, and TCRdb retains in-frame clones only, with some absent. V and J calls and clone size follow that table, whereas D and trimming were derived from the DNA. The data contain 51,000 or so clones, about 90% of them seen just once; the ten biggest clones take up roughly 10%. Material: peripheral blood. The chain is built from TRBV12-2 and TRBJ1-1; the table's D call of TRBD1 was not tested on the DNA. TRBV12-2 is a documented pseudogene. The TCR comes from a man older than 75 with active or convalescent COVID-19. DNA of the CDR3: TGTGCAAGTCGCCCCCCCCAAGGGGGCAGTAAGGACACTGAAGCTTTCTTT. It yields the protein CASRPPQGGSKDTEAFF.